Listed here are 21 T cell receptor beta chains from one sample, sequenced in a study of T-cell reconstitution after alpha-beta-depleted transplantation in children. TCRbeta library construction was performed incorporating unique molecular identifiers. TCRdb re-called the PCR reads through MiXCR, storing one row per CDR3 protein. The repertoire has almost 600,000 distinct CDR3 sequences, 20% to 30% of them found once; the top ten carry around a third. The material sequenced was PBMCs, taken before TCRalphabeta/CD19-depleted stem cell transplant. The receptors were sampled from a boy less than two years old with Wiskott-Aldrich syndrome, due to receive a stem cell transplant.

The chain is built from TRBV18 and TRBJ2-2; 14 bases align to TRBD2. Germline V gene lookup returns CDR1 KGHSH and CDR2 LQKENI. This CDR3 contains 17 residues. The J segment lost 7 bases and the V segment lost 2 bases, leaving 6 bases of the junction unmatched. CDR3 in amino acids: CASSPLGLAGVGGELFF. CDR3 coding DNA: TGTGCCAGCTCACCATTGGGACTAGCGGGAGTCGGCGGGGAGCTGTTTTTT.

The CDR3, as DNA: TGTGCCACCAGTGATTCTACTAGCGGGGGCTACAATGAGCAGTTCTTC. Its protein product is CATSDSTSGGYNEQFF. The rearrangement joins TRBV24-1 to TRBJ2-1; 11 bases are a match to TRBD2. Germline values: CDR1 KGHDR, CDR2 SFDVKD. V trimming: 2 bases; J trimming: 3 bases; junction bases outside the gene matches: 2. This CDR3 has 16 amino acids.

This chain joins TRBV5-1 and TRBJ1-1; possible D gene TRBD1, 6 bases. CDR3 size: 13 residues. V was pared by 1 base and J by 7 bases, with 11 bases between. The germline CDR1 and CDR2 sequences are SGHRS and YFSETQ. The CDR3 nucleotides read TGCGCCAGCAGCTTGACAGGGAGGGATGAAGCTTTCTTT. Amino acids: CASSLTGRDEAFF.

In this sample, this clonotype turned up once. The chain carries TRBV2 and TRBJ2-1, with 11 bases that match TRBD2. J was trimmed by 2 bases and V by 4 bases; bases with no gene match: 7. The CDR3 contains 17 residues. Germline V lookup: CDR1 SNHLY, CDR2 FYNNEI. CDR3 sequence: CASSVRLAGWAYNEQFF. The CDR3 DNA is TGTGCCAGCAGTGTTCGACTAGCGGGATGGGCCTACAATGAGCAGTTCTTC.

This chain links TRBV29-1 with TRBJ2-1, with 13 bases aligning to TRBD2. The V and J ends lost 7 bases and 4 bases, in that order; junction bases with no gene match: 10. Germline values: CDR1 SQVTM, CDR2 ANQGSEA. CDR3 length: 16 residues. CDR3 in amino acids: CSAMGGLAGAYNEQFF. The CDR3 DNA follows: TGCAGCGCCATGGGCGGACTAGCGGGGGCGTACAATGAGCAGTTCTTC.

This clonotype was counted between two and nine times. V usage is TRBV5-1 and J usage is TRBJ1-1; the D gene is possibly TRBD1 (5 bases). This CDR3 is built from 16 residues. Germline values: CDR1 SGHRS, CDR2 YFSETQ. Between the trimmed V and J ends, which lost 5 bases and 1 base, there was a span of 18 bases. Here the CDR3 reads CASRGPLGGGNTEAFF. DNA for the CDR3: TGCGCCAGCAGGGGCCCTTTAGGCGGGGGGAACACTGAAGCTTTCTTT.

The CDR3 here is CASVLGHNEQFF. Here the CDR3 DNA reads TGTGCCAGCGTGTTAGGTCACAATGAGCAGTTCTTC. J is TRBJ2-1 and V is TRBV7-2; D is undetermined. Germline V gene lookup returns CDR1 SGHTA and CDR2 FQGNSA. With 8 bases removed from V and 5 bases from J, the gap between germline ends came to 10 bases. This CDR3 comprises 12 residues.

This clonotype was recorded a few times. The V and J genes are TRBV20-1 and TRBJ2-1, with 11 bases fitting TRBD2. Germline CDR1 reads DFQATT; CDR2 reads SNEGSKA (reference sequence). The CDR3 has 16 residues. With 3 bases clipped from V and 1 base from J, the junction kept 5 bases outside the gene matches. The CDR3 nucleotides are TGCAGTGCTAGGGGGGCTAGCGGGGGGTCCTACAATGAGCAGTTCTTC. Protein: CSARGASGGSYNEQFF.

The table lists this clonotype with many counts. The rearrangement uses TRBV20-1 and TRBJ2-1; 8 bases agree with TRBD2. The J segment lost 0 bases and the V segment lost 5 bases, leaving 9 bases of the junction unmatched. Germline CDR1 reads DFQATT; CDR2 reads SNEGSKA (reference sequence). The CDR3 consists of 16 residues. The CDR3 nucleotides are TGCAGTGCTCAACCCGTGAGCGGGAGCTCCTACAATGAGCAGTTCTTC. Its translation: CSAQPVSGSSYNEQFF.

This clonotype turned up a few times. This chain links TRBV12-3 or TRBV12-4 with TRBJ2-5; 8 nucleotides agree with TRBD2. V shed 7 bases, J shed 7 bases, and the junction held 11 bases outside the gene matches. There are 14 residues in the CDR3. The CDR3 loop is CASILAAGAGTQYF. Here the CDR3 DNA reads TGTGCCAGCATCCTGGCAGCGGGAGCGGGGACCCAGTACTTC.

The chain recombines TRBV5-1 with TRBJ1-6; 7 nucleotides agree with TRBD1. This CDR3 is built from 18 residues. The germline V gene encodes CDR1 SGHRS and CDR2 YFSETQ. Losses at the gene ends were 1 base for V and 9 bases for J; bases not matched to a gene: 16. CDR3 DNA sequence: TGCGCCAGCAGCTTGTCCAGGGACAGAGGCCGTGGGACTTCACCCCTCCACTTT. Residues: CASSLSRDRGRGTSPLHF.

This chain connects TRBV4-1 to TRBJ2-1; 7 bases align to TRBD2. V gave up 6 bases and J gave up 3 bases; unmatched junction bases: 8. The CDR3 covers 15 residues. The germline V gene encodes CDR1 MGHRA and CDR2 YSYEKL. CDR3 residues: CASSPKSGNYNEQFF. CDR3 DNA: TGCGCCAGCAGTCCCAAGAGCGGGAACTACAATGAGCAGTTCTTC.

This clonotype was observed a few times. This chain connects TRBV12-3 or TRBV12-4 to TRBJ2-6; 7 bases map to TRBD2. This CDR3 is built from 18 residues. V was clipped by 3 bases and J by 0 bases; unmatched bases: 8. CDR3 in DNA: TGTGCCAGCAGTTTCGGTGGCGGGAGTTACTCTGGGGCCAACGTCCTGACTTTC. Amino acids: CASSFGGGSYSGANVLTF.

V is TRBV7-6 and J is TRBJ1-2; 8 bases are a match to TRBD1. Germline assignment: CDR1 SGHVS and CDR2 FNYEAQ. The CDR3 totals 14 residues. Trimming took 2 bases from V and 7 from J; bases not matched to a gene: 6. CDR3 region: CASSLTTGEGGYTF. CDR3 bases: TGTGCCAGCAGCTTAACGACAGGGGAAGGTGGCTACACCTTC. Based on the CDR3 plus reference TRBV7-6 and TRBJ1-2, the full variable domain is GAGVSQSPRYKVTKRGQDVALRCDPISGHVSLYWYRQALGQGPEFLTYFNYEAQQDKSGLPNDRFSAERPEGSISTLTIQRTEQRDSAMYRCASSLTTGEGGYTFGSGTRLTVV.

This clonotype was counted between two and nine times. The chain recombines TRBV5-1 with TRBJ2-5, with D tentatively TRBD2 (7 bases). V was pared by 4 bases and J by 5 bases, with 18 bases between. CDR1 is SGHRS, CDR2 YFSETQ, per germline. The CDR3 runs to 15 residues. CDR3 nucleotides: TGCGCCAGCAGCCCGGAGGGGGGGCCGACGGAGACCCAGTACTTC. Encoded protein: CASSPEGGPTETQYF.

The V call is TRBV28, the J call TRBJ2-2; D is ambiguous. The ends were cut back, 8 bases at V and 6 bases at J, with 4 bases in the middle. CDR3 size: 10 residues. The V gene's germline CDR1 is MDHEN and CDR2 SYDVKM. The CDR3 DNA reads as TGTGCCAGCCAGGCCGGGGAGCTGTTTTTT. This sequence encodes CASQAGELFF.

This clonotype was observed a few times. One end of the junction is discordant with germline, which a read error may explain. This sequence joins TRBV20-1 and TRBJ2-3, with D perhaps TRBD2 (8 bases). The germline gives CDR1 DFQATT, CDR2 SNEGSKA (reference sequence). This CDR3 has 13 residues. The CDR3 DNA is TGCAGTGCTGGACTAGCTGGGACAGTTACGCAGTATTTT. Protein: CSAGLAGTVTQYF.

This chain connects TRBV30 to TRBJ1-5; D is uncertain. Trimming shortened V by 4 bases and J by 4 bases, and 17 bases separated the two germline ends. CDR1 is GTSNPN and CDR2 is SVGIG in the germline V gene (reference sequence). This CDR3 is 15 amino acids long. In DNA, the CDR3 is TGTGCCTGGAATACCGGCAGAACTTTTAATCAGCCCCAGCATTTT. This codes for CAWNTGRTFNQPQHF.

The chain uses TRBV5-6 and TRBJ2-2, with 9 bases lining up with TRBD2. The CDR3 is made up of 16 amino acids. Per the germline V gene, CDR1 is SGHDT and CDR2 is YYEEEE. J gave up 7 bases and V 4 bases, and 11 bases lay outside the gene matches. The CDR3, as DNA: TGTGCCAGCAGCCCTGCGCCTAGCGGGAATTTCGGGGAGCTGTTTTTT. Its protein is CASSPAPSGNFGELFF.

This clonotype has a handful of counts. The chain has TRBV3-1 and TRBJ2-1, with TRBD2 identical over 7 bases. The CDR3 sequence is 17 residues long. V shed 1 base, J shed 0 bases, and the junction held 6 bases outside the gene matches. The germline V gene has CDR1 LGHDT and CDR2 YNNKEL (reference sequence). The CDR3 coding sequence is TGTGCCAGCAGCCAAGTTTCTAGCGGTAACTCCTACAATGAGCAGTTCTTC. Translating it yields CASSQVSSGNSYNEQFF.

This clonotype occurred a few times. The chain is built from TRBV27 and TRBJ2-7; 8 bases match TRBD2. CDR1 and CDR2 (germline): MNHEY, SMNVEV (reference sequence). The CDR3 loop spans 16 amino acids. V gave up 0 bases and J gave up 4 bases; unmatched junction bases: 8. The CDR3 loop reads CASSLSIPGGVYEQYF. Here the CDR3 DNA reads TGTGCCAGCAGTTTATCGATACCGGGAGGGGTGTACGAGCAGTACTTC.